This T cell receptor beta chain was obtained from a study of T cell clonotyping in hematopoietic cell transplantation. Per the germline V gene, CDR1 is MNHNY and CDR2 is SVGAGI (reference sequence). V was trimmed by 7 bases and J by 3 bases, leaving 10 bases between them. The CDR3 runs 13 residues. Study observations and caveats: After transplant, recipient diversity fell while pathologically expanded clonotypes grew through day 180. At the given depth, recipient repertoires were over 97% de novo clonotypes.

This table comes from immunoSEQ multiplex PCR, and its TCRdb copy is limited to in-frame clones, with some not included. The data contain about 12,000 clones, under 55% of them singletons. With regard to this clone: The antigen is unknown.

This rearrangement joins TRBV6-6 to TRBJ1-5; D is possibly TRBD1 (6 bases). The material sequenced was peripheral blood mononuclear cells. This TCR was recovered from a man aged 50 to 59 in good health. Some clones in this sample may be carry-over from other donors' samples. The CDR3 sequence is CASNRAINQPQHF. CDR3 DNA: TGTGCCAGCAACAGGGCTATCAATCAGCCCCAGCATTTT.